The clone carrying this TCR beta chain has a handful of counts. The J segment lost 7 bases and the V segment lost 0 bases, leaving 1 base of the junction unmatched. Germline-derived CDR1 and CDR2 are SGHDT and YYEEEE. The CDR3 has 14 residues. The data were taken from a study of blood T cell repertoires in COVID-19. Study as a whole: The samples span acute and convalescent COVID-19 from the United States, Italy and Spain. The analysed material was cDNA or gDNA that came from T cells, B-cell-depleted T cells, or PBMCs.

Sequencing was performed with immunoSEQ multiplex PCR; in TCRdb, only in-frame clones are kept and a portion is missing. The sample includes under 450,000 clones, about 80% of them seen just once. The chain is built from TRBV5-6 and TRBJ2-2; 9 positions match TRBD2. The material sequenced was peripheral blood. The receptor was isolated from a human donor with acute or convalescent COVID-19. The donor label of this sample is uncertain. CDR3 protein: CASSLASGVGELFF. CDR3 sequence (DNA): TGTGCCAGCAGCTTGGCTAGCGGGGTCGGGGAGCTGTTTTTT.